This TCR beta chain was recovered during a study of cytomegalovirus exposure and HLA in healthy donors. The overall study: Researchers previously reported finding about 110 million unique TCR beta sequences from approximately 190 million T cells.

Study outcomes and limitations: The likely origin of a cluster of highly shared sequence variants was a sequencing artifact. In a later analysis, TCR beta V- and J-gene trimming showed a link to a missense DCLRE1C variant.

A note on this clone: Its specificity is not known.

CDR1 MNHNS and CDR2 SASEGT come from the germline V gene. The CDR3 contains 14 residues. V gave up 5 bases and J gave up 2 bases, with 10 bases separating them. Each donor was nominally healthy when sampled (though unrecorded immune exposures were likely). The primer mix had 60 Vbeta and 13 Jbeta primers. The data were produced by immunoSEQ multiplex PCR, yet TCRdb's version contains in-frame clones alone and is incomplete. Among around 190,000 clones listed, 75% to 85% were seen once. The receptor comes from a girl aged 2 to 10 in good health and CMV-seropositive. The sample was PBMCs. The chain is built from TRBV6-1 and TRBJ1-5; D not resolved. The CDR3 DNA sequence: TGTGCCAGCAGTCAGGCGGGAGGCAATCAGCCCCAGCATTTT. Its translation: CASSQAGGNQPQHF.